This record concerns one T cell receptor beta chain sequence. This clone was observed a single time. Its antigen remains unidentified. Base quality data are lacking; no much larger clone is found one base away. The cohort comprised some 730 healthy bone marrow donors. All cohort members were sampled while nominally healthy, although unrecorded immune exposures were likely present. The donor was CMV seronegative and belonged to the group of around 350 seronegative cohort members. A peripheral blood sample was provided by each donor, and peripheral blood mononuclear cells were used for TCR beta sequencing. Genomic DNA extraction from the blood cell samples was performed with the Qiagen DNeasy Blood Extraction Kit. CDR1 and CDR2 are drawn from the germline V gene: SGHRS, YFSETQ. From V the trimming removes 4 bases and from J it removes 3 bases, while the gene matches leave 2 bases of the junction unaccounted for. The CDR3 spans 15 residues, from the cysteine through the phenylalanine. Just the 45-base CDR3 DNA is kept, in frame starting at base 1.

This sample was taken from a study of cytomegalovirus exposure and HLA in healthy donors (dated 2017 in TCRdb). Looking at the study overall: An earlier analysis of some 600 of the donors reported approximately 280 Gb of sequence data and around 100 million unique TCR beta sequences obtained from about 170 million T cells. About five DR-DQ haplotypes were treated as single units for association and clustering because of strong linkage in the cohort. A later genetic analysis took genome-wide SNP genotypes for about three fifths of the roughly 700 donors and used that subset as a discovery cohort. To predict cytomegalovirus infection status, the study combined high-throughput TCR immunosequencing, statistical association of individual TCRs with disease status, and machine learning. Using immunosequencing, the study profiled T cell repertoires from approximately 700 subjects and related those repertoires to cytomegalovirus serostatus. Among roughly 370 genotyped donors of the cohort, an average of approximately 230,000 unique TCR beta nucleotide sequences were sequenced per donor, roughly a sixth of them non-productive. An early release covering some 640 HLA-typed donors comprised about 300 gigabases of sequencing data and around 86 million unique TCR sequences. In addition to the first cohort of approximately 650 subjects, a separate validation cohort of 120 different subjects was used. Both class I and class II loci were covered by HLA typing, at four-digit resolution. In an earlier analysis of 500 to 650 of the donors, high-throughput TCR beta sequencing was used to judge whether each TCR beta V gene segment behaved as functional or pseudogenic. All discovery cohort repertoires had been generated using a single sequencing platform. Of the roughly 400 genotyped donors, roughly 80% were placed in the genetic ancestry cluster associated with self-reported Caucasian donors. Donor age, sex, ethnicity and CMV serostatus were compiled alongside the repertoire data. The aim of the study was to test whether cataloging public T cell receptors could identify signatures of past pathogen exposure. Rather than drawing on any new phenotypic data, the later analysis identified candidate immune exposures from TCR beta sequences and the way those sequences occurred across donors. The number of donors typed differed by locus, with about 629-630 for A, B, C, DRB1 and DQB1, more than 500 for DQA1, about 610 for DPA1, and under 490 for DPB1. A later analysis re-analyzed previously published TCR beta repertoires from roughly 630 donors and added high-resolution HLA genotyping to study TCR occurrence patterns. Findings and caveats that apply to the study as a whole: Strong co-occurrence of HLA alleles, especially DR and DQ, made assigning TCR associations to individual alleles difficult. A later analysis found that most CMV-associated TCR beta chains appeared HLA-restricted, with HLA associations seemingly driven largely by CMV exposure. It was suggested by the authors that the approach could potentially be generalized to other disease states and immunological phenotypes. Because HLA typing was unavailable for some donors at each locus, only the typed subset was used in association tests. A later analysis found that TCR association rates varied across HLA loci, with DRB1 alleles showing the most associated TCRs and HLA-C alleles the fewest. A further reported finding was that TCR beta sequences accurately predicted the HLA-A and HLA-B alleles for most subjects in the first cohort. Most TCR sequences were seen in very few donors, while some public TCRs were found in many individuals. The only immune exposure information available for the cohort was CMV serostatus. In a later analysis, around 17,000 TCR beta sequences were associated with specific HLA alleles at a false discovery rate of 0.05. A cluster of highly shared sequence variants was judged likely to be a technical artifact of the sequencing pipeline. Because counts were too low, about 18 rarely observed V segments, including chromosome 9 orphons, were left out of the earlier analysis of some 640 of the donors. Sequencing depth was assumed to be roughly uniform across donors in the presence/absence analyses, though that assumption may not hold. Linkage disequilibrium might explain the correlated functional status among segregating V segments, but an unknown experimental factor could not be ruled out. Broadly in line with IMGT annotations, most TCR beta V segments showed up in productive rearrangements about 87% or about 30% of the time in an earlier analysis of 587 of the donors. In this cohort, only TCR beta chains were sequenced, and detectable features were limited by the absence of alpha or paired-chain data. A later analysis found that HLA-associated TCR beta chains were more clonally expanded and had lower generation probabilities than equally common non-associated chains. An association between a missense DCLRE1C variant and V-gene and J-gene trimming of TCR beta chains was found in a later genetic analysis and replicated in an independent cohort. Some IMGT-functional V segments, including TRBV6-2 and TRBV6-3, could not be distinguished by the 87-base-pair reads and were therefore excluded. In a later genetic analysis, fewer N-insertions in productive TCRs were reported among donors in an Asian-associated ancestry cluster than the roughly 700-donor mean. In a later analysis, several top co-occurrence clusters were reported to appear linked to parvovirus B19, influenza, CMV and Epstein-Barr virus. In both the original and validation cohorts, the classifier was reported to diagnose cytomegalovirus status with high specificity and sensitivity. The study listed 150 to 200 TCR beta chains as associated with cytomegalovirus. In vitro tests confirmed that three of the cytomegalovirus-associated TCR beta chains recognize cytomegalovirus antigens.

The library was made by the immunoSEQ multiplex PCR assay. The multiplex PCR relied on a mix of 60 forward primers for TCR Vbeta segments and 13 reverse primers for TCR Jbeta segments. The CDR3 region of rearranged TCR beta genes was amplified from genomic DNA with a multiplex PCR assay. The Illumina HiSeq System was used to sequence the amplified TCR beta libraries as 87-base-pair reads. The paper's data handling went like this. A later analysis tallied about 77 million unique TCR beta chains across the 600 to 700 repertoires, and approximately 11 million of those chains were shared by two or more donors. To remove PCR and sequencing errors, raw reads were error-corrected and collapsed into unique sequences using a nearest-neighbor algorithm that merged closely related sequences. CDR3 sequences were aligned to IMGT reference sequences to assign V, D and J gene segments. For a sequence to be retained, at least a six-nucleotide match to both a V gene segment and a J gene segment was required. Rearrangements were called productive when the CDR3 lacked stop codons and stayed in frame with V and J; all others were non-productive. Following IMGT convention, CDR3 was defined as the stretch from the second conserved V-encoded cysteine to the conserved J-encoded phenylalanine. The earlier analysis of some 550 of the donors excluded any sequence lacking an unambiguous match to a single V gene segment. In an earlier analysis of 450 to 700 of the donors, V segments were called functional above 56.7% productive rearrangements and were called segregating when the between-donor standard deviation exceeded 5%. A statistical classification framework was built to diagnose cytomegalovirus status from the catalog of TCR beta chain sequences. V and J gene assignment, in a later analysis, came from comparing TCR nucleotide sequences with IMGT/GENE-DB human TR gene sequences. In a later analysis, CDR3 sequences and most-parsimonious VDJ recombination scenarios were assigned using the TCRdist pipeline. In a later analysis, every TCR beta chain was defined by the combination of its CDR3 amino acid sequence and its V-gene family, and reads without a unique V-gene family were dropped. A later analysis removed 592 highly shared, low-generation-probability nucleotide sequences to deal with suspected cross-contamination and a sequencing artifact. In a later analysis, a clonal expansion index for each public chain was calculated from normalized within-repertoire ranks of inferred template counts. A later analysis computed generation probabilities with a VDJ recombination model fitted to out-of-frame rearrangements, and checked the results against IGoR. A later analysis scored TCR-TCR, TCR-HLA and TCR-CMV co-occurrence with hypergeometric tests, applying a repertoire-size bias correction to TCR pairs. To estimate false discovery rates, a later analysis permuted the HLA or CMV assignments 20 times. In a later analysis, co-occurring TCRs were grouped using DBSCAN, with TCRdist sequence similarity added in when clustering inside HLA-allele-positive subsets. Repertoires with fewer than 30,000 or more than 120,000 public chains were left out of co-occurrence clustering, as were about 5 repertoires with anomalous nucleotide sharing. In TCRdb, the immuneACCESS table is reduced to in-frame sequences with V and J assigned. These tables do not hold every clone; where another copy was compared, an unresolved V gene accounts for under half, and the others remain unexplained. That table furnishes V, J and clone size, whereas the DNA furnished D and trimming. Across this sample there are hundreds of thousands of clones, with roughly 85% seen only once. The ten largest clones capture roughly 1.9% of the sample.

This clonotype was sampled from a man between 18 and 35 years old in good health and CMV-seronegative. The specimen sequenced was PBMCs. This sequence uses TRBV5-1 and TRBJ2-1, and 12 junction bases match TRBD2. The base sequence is TGCGCCAGCAGCGAACTAGCGGGAGGCTACAATGAGCAGTTCTTC. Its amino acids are CASSELAGGYNEQFF.